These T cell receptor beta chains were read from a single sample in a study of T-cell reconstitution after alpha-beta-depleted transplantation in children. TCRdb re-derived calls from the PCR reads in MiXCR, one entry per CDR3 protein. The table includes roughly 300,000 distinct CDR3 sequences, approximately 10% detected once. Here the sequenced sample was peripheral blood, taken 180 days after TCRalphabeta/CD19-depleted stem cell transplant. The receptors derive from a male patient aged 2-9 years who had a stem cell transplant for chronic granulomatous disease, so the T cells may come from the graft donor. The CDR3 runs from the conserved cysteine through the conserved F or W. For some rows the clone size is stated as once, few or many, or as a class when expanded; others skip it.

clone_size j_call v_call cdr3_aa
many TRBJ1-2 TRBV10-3 CAISTDSNYGYTF
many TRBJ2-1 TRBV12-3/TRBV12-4 CASSLLAAEGNEQFF
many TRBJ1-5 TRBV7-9 CASGQGVGQPQHF
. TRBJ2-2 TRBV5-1 CASRPYGQGPGTGELFF
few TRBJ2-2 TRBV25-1 CASSISPGGQGIGELFF
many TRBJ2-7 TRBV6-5 CASSYTWEAGRYYEQYF
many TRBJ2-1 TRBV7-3 CASSLIAGPYNEQFF
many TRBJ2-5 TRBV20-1 CSAREARRETQYF
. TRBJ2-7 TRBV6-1 CASSGLSGGFSYEQYF
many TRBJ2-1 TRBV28 CASGPPNGQGRTEQFF
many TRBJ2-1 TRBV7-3 CASSLTLAGKGEQFF
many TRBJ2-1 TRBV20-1 CSAAGHPLTYGEQFF
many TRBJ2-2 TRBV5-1 CASSPGRATNTGELFF
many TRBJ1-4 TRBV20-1 CSARRWTGTNEKLFF
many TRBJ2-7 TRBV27 CASSSGSSYEQYF
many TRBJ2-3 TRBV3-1 CASRLTGGTDTQYF
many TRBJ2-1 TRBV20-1 CSARVGSRRNEQFF
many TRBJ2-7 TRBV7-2 CASSLHLHYEQYF
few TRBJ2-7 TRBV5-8 CASSLDRKYEQYF
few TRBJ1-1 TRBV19 CASSRTGKNTEAFF
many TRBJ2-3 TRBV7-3 CASSTGPSGTDTQYF
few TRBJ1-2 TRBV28 CASSLFIPGTGSDGYTF
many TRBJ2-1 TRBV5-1 CASSPPSGGAGEQFF
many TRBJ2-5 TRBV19 CATRGGNGETQYF
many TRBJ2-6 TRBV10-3 CAISEGTGKTSGANVLTF
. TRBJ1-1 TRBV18 CASSPIGQLNTEAFF
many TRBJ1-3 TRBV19 CASSRTGRTGNTIYF
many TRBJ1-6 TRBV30 CAWSSGGRSPLHF
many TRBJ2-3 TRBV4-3 CASSQLAEPSTDTQYF
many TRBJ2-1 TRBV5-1 CASSLEVSGRDEQFF
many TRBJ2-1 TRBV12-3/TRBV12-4 CASSPRSQAGVVYNEQFF
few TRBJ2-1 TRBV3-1 CASCQDPQGRHEQFF
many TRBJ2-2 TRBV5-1 CASSLAGTSVPTGELFF
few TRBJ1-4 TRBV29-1 CSAEGGSNEKLFF
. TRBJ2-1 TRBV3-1 CASSPGTTYNEQFF
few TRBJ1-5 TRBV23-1 CASSQEGQGANQPQHF
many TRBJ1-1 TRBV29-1 CSALRAVSNTEAFF
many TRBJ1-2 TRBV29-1 CSVVGGQGADGYTF
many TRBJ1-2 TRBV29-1 CSVEGTAYYGYTF
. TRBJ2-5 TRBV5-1 CASSPGIGQELIETQYF
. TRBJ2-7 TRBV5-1 CASSLDPGGIYEQYF
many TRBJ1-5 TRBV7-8 CASRETRGSNQPQHF
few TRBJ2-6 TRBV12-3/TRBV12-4 CASGGGSGANVLTF
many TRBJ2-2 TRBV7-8 CASSSDHGELFF
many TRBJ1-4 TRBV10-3 CAISGNQLEKLFF
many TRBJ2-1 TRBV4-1 CASSQVGRGSSYNEQFF
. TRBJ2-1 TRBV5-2 CARGPGGLAGGTQFF
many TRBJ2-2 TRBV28 CASSFLGAPGELFF
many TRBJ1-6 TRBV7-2 CASSQTRGTITLHF
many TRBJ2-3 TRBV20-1 CSAPLADTQYF
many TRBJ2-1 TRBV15 CATSRDSAYNEQFF
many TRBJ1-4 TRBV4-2 CASSQDSVLRAATNEKLFF
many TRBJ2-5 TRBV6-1 CATKRGGFGETQYF
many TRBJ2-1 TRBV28 CASSSLLGEQFF
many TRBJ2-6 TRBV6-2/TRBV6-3 CASSTAGKFSGANVLTF
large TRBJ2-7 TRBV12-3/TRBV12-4 CASSLQTWSIDEQYF
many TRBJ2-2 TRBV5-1 CASSLGLYNTGELFF